Listed here are 24 T cell receptor beta chains from one sample, sequenced in a study of cytomegalovirus exposure and HLA in healthy donors. PCR amplification relied on 60 Vbeta primers (plus 13 Jbeta primers). The table came from immunoSEQ multiplex PCR; TCRdb's copy has only in-frame clones and leaves some out. The sample lists some 140,000 clones; less than 80% were seen once. The sequenced sample was PBMCs. These receptors were taken from a middle-aged man in good health and CMV-seropositive.

The chain carries TRBV7-8 and TRBJ1-2; TRBD1 is a possible D gene (6 bases). The CDR3 covers 14 residues. The germline gives CDR1 SGHVS, CDR2 FQNEAQ. V lost 6 bases and J lost 7, with 18 bases in between. The CDR3 DNA reads as TGTGCCAGCAGGGACATCCGACAGGATAGTGGCTACACCTTC. Translating it yields CASRDIRQDSGYTF.

This chain joins TRBV5-1 and TRBJ2-2, with D possibly being TRBD1 (6 bases). CDR3 length equals 16 residues. In germline, CDR1 is SGHRS, CDR2 YFSETQ. V lost 1 base and J lost 0, with 10 bases in between. CDR3 region: CASSLRDKANTGELFF. CDR3 in DNA: TGCGCCAGCAGCTTGAGGGACAAAGCGAACACCGGGGAGCTGTTTTTT.

The genes are TRBV29-1 and TRBJ1-1; a possible D gene is TRBD1 (5 bases). CDR1 and CDR2 (germline): SQVTM, ANQGSEA. The V and J ends lost 4 bases and 7 bases respectively, with 10 bases between them. The CDR3 is 11 residues long. The DNA for the CDR3 is TGCAGCGTTGTTGCGACAGATGAAGCTTTCTTT. As protein: CSVVATDEAFF. The variable domain in full, with the rest retrieved from reference TRBV29-1 and TRBJ1-1, is SAVISQKPSRDICQRGTSLTIQCQVDSQVTMMFWYRQQPGQSLTLIATANQGSEATYESGFVIDKFPISRPNLTFSTLTVSNMSPEDSSIYLCSVVATDEAFFGQGTRLTVV.

This chain connects TRBV29-1 to TRBJ2-5, with D perhaps TRBD1 (5 bases). Deletions cut 6 bases from V and 0 bases from J, with 5 bases between. The CDR3 extends over 11 amino acids. Germline V CDR1 and CDR2: SQVTM, ANQGSEA. CDR3 coding DNA: TGCAGCGTCAGGGACCAAGAGACCCAGTACTTC. Encoded protein: CSVRDQETQYF.

The genes are TRBV6-4 and TRBJ1-1; TRBD1 matches at 7 bases. The CDR3 loop spans 13 amino acids. V dropped 6 bases and J dropped 6; count of bases not matched to a gene: 7. CDR1 and CDR2 from the germline V gene are MRHNA and SNTAGT. The CDR3 loop is CASRSAGTAEAFF. CDR3 bases: TGTGCCAGCAGGAGCGCCGGGACAGCTGAAGCTTTCTTT.

Details on this clone: A read error may account for a junction end that differs from germline. The V call is TRBV7-7, the J call TRBJ2-2; 10 nucleotides match TRBD1. The CDR3 loop spans 14 amino acids. Germline CDR1 and CDR2: SSHAT and FNYEAQ (reference sequence). The CDR3: CASSLGQGTGELFF. Written as DNA, the CDR3 is TGTGCTAGCAGCCTGGGACAGGGGACCGGGGAGCTGTTTTTT.

This sequence joins TRBV6-1 and TRBJ2-7; TRBD1 aligns across 9 bases. The CDR3 consists of 14 residues. Germline V CDR1 and CDR2: MNHNS, SASEGT. The junction had 10 bases not matched to a gene; V was cut back by 7 bases and J by 6 bases. CDR3 DNA: TGTGCCAGCAAAGGCGGACAGGGGATCGGCGAGCAGTACTTC. Protein product: CASKGGQGIGEQYF.

The V gene is TRBV11-2, the J gene TRBJ2-7, with 10 bases matching TRBD2. The CDR3 covers 15 residues. CDR1 is SGHAT and CDR2 is FQNNGV in the germline V gene. J was trimmed by 2 bases and V by 4 bases; bases with no gene match: 5. CDR3 DNA sequence: TGTGCCAGCAGCTCCTCTAGCGGGGGACCCTACGAGCAGTACTTC. This gives the protein CASSSSSGGPYEQYF.

The sample holds one count of this clone. The chain links TRBV7-9 to TRBJ2-1, with D tentatively TRBD1 (6 bases). This CDR3 has 13 residues. The ends were cut back, 5 bases at V and 7 bases at J, with 12 bases in the middle. The germline V gene has CDR1 SEHNR and CDR2 FQNEAQ (reference sequence). The CDR3 sequence is CASSLVRGNEQFF. The CDR3 coding sequence is TGTGCCAGCAGCCTAGTCAGGGGAAATGAGCAGTTCTTC.

V and J are TRBV5-1 and TRBJ2-1, with D perhaps TRBD1 (5 bases). V was shortened by 1 base and J by 0 bases, with 11 bases between the two germline ends. CDR1 SGHRS and CDR2 YFSETQ come from the germline V gene. The CDR3 extends over 16 amino acids. The CDR3 DNA reads TGCGCCAGCAGCTTGATCCCAGACAGCTCCTACAATGAGCAGTTCTTC. This translates into CASSLIPDSSYNEQFF.

The chain combines TRBV7-2 with TRBJ2-7, with 8 bases matching TRBD2. V trimming: 8 bases; J trimming: 5 bases; junction bases outside the gene matches: 11. The CDR3 runs 14 residues. In germline, CDR1 is SGHTA, CDR2 FQGNSA. CDR3 loop: CASWDGRGAHEQYF. CDR3 bases: TGTGCCAGCTGGGACGGGCGGGGGGCCCACGAGCAGTACTTC.

The V call is TRBV14, the J call TRBJ2-2; 8 bases map to TRBD2. The V segment lost 4 bases and the J segment 4 bases; nucleotides outside the gene matches: 8. The V gene's germline CDR1 is SGHDN and CDR2 FVKESK. The CDR3 sequence is 16 residues long. For the CDR3, the DNA is TGTGCCAGCAGCCCCTTGGGGACTAGTTCCACCGGGGAGCTGTTTTTT. It translates to CASSPLGTSSTGELFF.

J is TRBJ2-7 and V is TRBV5-5; 11 bases line up with TRBD1. CDR1 SGHKS and CDR2 YYEKEE come from the germline V gene (reference sequence). The CDR3 consists of 14 residues. V shed 2 bases and J 6 bases; nucleotides not matched to a gene: 4. CDR3 bases: TGTGCCAGCAGCTTTCCGGGACAGGGGGGCGAGCAGTACTTC. Protein sequence: CASSFPGQGGEQYF.

J is TRBJ1-1 and V is TRBV27; the D gene is possibly TRBD1 (6 bases). Germline CDR1 MNHEY, CDR2 SMNVEV (reference sequence). Trimming took off 10 bases at V and 7 bases at J, with 25 bases between the two ends. The CDR3 is 15 amino acids. The CDR3 reads CATRGREAYGREAFF. DNA of the CDR3: TGTGCCACGAGGGGGAGGGAAGCATACGGTCGTGAAGCTTTCTTT.

The V call is TRBV5-8, the J call TRBJ2-2, with 7 bases aligning to TRBD2. Looked up from germline, CDR1 is SGHTS and CDR2 is YDEGEE. V was pared by 4 bases and J by 1 base, with 10 bases of the junction left unmatched. This CDR3 spans 17 amino acids. The CDR3 bases are TGTGCCAGCAGCGACGGGCTAGCGGACTGGAACACCGGGGAGCTGTTTTTT. Translated, it gives CASSDGLADWNTGELFF.

The V and J genes are TRBV5-6 and TRBJ1-2; TRBD1 agrees at 9 bases. This CDR3 spans 18 amino acids. V shed 5 bases and J 4 bases; nucleotides not matched to a gene: 18. Germline CDR1 SGHDT, CDR2 YYEEEE. The CDR3 reads CASRFSGTGSTWAYGYTF. The CDR3 DNA follows: TGTGCCAGCAGGTTCTCCGGGACAGGGAGTACGTGGGCCTATGGCTACACCTTC.

Points on this clone: Other DNA sequences within the sample encode an identical CDR3. J is TRBJ1-1 and V is TRBV7-9; TRBD1 matches 7 bases. Germline CDR1 is SEHNR and CDR2 is FQNEAQ (reference sequence). J lost 2 bases, V lost 6 bases, and 6 bases had no gene match. The CDR3 covers 14 residues. CDR3 sequence: CASSTGTANTEAFF. In DNA form, the CDR3 reads TGTGCCAGCAGTACAGGGACAGCAAACACTGAAGCTTTCTTT.

V gene TRBV4-1 combines with J gene TRBJ2-1; 7 bases fit TRBD2. V gave up 4 bases and J gave up 3 bases; unmatched junction bases: 9. Germline CDR1 is MGHRA and CDR2 is YSYEKL. The CDR3 extends over 16 amino acids. CDR3 sequence reads: CASSPLGLADYNEQFF. CDR3 coding DNA: TGCGCCAGCAGCCCCCTCGGGCTAGCGGACTACAATGAGCAGTTCTTC.

This sequence joins TRBV13 and TRBJ2-1, with 11 bases lining up with TRBD1. The germline CDR1 and CDR2 sequences are PRHDT and FYEKMQ (reference sequence). The CDR3 is 13 residues long. The ends lost 5 bases at V and 10 bases at J; junction bases unmatched: 4. Here the CDR3 reads CASSTGQGDEQFF. For the CDR3, the DNA is TGTGCCAGCAGCACGGGACAGGGGGACGAGCAGTTCTTC.

This clone occurred once. The J gene is TRBJ1-1, the V gene TRBV5-1; 8 positions match TRBD1. The CDR3 extends over 14 amino acids. Germline V lookup: CDR1 SGHRS, CDR2 YFSETQ. V gave up 4 bases and J gave up 0 bases; unmatched junction bases: 2. The CDR3 coding sequence is TGCGCCAGCAGCCGGACAGGGATGAACACTGAAGCTTTCTTT. This sequence encodes CASSRTGMNTEAFF.

This clone has a handful of counts. The chain has TRBV13 and TRBJ1-1; D might be TRBD1 (6 bases). The V end lost 3 bases, the J end lost 1 base, and 9 bases lay between the germline ends. The CDR3 covers 14 residues. Germline CDR1 reads PRHDT; CDR2 reads FYEKMQ (reference sequence). The CDR3 nucleotides are TGTGCCAGCAGCTTTAGGGGGACGAACACTGAAGCTTTCTTT. Amino acids: CASSFRGTNTEAFF.

This sequence joins TRBV5-1 and TRBJ2-3; 7 positions match TRBD2. CDR3 size: 15 residues. V was clipped by 4 bases and J by 6 bases; unmatched bases: 11. Germline assignment: CDR1 SGHRS and CDR2 YFSETQ. The CDR3 here is CASSPRTREGDTQYF. The CDR3 nucleotides read TGCGCCAGCAGCCCGAGAACTAGGGAGGGCGATACGCAGTATTTT.

The chain links TRBV2 to TRBJ2-3, with TRBD2 as a possible D gene (6 bases). The germline gives CDR1 SNHLY, CDR2 FYNNEI. V lost 3 bases to trimming and J lost 1 base, with 11 bases between them. The CDR3 consists of 15 residues. CDR3 loop: CASSETRSGTDTQYF. CDR3 DNA: TGTGCCAGCAGTGAGACTAGGTCTGGCACAGATACGCAGTATTTT.

This clone was recorded only once. The chain couples TRBV7-2 to TRBJ2-7, with D maybe TRBD1 (6 bases). The CDR3 is made up of 16 amino acids. Trimming left V 5 bases short and J 1 base short, with 18 bases between. Looked up from germline, CDR1 is SGHTA and CDR2 is FQGNSA. CDR3: CASSIQTGPNSYEQYF. CDR3 DNA sequence: TGTGCCAGCAGCATCCAGACAGGCCCTAATTCCTACGAGCAGTACTTC.